This paragraph covers one T cell receptor (beta chain) sequence. TCRdb's table, derived via immunoSEQ multiplex PCR, lists solely in-frame clones and lacks some. The sample holds 2 million to 2.5 million clones, approximately 96% seen once. These data originate in a study of shared clonotypes between healthy human individuals. The sample comprised naive CD4+ T cells sorted from blood. This sample's subset: CD45RA+ positively selected. The clonotype originates from a man younger than 35 in good health.

The CDR3 here is CASSPGQGPGADTQYF. DNA for the CDR3: TGTGCCAGCAGCCCTGGACAGGGCCCGGGCGCAGATACGCAGTATTTT. This sequence joins TRBV5-4 and TRBJ2-3; 8 bases map to TRBD1. The ends lost 4 bases at V and 4 bases at J; junction bases unmatched: 11. CDR1 and CDR2 (germline): SGHNT, YYREEE (reference sequence). CDR3 length: 16 residues.